This TCR beta chain originates from a study of cytomegalovirus exposure and HLA in healthy donors. The PCR ran on 60 Vbeta and 13 Jbeta primers. Measured with immunoSEQ multiplex PCR; TCRdb has only the in-frame clones, and not every one. The table has around 170,000 clones, approximately 84% seen once; the top ten hold 3% to 4%. This CDR3 spans 13 amino acids. Looked up from germline, CDR1 is SQVTM and CDR2 is ANQGSEA. Trimming removed 4 bases from V and 3 bases from J, with 12 bases in between. The origin of this receptor is a man aged 45-65 years in good health and CMV-seronegative. The material sequenced was PBMCs. J is TRBJ1-1 and V is TRBV29-1; maybe TRBD1 (5 bases). This chain's CDR3 is CSVAVGRDTEAFF. CDR3 coding DNA: TGCAGCGTTGCCGTGGGGCGTGACACTGAAGCTTTCTTT.